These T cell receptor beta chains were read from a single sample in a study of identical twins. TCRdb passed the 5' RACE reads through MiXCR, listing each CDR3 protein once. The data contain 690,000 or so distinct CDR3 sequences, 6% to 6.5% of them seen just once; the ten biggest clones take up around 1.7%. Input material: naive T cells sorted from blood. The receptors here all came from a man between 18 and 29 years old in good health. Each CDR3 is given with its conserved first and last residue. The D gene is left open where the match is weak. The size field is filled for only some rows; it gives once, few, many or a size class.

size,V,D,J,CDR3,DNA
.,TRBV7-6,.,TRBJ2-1,CASAANPTRDLQGGEQFF,TGTGCCAGCGCCGCAAACCCCACTCGGGACTTGCAGGGGGGGGAGCAGTTCTTC
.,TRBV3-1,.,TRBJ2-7,CASSVAGAGPTYEQYF,TGTGCCAGCAGCGTTGCGGGGGCAGGGCCTACCTACGAGCAGTACTTC
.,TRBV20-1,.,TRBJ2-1,CSARSGDPLNEQFF,TGCAGTGCTAGATCGGGAGACCCCCTCAATGAGCAGTTCTTC
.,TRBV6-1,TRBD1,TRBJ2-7,CASKPPGQFYEQYF,TGTGCCAGCAAACCTCCGGGACAGTTCTACGAGCAGTACTTC
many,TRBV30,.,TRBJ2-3,CAWTTDTQYF,TGTGCCTGGACGACAGATACGCAGTATTTT
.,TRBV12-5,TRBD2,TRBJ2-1,CASGLSYGGGEQFF,TGTGCTAGTGGTTTGTCTTACGGGGGGGGTGAGCAGTTCTTC
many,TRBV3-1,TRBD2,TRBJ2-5,CASSQRGTSGSDETQYF,TGTGCCAGCAGCCAACGCGGGACTAGCGGGAGTGATGAGACCCAGTACTTC
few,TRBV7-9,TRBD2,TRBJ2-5,CASSYSGRAIGETQYF,TGTGCCAGCAGCTATAGCGGGAGGGCCATTGGGGAGACCCAGTACTTC
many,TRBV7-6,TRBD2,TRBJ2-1,CASSLATGSGSSYNEQFF,TGTGCCAGCAGCTTAGCGACGGGGAGCGGGAGCTCCTACAATGAGCAGTTCTTC
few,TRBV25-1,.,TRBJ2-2,CASSESSTPRYGELFF,TGTGCCAGCAGTGAATCTTCCACTCCCCGGTACGGGGAGCTGTTTTTT
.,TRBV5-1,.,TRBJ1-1,CASSPHREANTEAFF,TGCGCCAGCAGCCCACACAGGGAAGCGAACACTGAAGCTTTCTTT
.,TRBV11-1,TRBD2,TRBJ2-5,CASSFRLAGGPSDETQYF,TGTGCCAGCAGCTTCAGACTAGCGGGAGGGCCTTCGGATGAGACCCAGTACTTC
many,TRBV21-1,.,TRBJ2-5,CASSKKGRALETQYF,TGTGCCAGCAGCAAAAAAGGGAGGGCGTTGGAGACCCAGTACTTC
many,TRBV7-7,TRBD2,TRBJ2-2,CASSLAGRITGELFF,TGTGCCAGCAGCTTAGCCGGGAGGATCACCGGGGAGCTGTTTTTT
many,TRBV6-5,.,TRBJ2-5,CASSYGTGIQETQYF,TGTGCCAGCAGTTACGGGACCGGGATACAAGAGACCCAGTACTTC
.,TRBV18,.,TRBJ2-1,CASSLTGPGDEQFF,TGTGCCAGCTCACTAACAGGGCCGGGTGATGAGCAGTTCTTC
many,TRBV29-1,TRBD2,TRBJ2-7,CSVETSGTYEQYF,TGCAGCGTTGAGACTAGCGGGACCTACGAGCAGTACTTC
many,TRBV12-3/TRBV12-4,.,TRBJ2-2,CASRGRLTGELFF,TGTGCCAGCAGGGGGCGTTTGACCGGGGAGCTGTTTTTT
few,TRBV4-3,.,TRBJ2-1,CASSQGRTTHEQFF,TGCGCCAGCAGCCAAGGTAGGACTACCCATGAGCAGTTCTTC
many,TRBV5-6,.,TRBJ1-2,CASRSTDPYYGYTF,TGTGCCAGCAGATCGACAGACCCGTACTATGGCTACACCTTC